This entry is about one T cell receptor (beta chain). Sequencing was performed with immunoSEQ multiplex PCR; in TCRdb, only in-frame clones are kept and a portion is missing. The data contain roughly 92,000 clones, less than 95% of them seen just once; the ten biggest clones take up approximately 5.1%. CDR1 is MGHRA, CDR2 YSYEKL, per germline. The CDR3 runs to 14 residues. J was trimmed by 7 bases and V by 0 bases; bases with no gene match: 5. This record comes from a study of blood T cell repertoires in COVID-19. Study overall: COVID-19 samples from acute and convalescent phases originated in the United States, Italy and Spain. Sample material is recorded as cDNA or gDNA derived from T cells, B-cell-depleted T cells, or PBMCs.

The gene calls are TRBV4-1 and TRBJ1-2; 7 bases agree with TRBD1. This clonotype originated in a man aged 50-60 years with acute or convalescent COVID-19. The specimen sequenced was peripheral blood. The CDR3 DNA is TGCGCCAGCAGCCAAGAAGGGACAGAAAGTGGCTACACCTTC. The encoded protein is CASSQEGTESGYTF.